This entry is about one TCR beta chain. Its matching antigen is unknown. This specimen belongs to a study of shared clonotypes between healthy human individuals. Over several immunoSEQ plates, each subset's genomic DNA was distributed in even portions. TCRdb's copy holds only in-frame clones and misses some; the assay was immunoSEQ multiplex PCR. The repertoire consists of about 2.1 million clones, with 85% to 95% occurring once and the leading ten covering 1.5% to 2%. Study outcomes and limitations: Generally, estimated richness proved larger in naive subsets than it did in memory subsets.

Naive CD8 cells comprised CD45RO-negative, CCR7-positively selected cells, excluding terminally differentiated effector memory CD45RA+ cells. This clonotype was obtained from a man aged 18-30 years in good health. Some clones in this sample may be carry-over from other donors' samples. The specimen was naive CD8+ T cells from PBMCs.

Here the CDR3 reads CASSIMDRADEQYF. The DNA of the CDR3 is TGTGCCAGTAGTATCATGGACAGGGCCGACGAGCAGTACTTC. The chain carries TRBV19 and TRBJ2-7, with 8 bases aligning to TRBD1. CDR1 is LNHDA and CDR2 is SQIVND in the germline V gene (reference sequence). V lost 3 bases and J lost 5; bases outside the gene matches: 6. This CDR3 is 14 amino acids long.